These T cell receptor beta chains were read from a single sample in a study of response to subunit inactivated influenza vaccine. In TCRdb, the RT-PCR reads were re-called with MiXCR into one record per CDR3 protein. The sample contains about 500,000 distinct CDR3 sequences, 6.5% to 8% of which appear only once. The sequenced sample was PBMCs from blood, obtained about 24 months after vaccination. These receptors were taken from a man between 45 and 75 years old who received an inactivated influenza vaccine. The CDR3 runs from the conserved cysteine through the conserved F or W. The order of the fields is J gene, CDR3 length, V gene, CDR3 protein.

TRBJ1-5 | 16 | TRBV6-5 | CASSYSSPISGQPQHF
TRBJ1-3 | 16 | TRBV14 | CASSQTRKSSGNTIYF
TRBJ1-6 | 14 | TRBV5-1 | CASSEGRGGSPLHF
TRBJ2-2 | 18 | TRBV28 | CASSLNQMGRVNTGELFF
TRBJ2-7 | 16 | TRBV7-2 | CASSNQGLTVSYEQYF
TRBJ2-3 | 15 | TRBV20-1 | CSASRLALDTDTQYF
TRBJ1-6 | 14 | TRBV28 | CASLRGTSNSPLHF
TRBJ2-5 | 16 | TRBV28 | CASSLLAGGIGETQYF
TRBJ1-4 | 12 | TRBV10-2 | CASREVGEKLFF
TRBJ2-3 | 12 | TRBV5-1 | CASSLSQDTQYF
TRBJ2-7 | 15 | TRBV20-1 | CSARQAGLTTYEQYF
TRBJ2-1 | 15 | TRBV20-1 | CSARESGGRLDEQFF
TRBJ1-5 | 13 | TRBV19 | CASSRKSNQPQHF
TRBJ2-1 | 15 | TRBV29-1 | CSVETGQASYNEQFF
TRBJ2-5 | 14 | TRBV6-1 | CASRLGPIKGTQYF
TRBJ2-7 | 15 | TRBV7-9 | CASSLGGEVVHEQYF
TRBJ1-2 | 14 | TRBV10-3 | CAISEKTGSYGYTF
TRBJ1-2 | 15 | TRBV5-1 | CASSPGHELFYGYTF
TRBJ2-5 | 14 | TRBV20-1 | CSAPDPTGIETQYF
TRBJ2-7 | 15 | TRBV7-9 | CASSPGLAVAYEQYF
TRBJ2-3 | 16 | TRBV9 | CASSARTLSPTDTQYF
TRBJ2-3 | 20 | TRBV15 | CATSRDHLAGGPASTDTQYF
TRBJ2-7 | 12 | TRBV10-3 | CAIGQGSYEQYF
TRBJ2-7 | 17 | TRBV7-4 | CASSLRLLSRFSYEQYF
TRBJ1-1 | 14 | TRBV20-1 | CSARRRDRVTEAFF
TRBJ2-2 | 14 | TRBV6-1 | CASNGQGNTGELFF